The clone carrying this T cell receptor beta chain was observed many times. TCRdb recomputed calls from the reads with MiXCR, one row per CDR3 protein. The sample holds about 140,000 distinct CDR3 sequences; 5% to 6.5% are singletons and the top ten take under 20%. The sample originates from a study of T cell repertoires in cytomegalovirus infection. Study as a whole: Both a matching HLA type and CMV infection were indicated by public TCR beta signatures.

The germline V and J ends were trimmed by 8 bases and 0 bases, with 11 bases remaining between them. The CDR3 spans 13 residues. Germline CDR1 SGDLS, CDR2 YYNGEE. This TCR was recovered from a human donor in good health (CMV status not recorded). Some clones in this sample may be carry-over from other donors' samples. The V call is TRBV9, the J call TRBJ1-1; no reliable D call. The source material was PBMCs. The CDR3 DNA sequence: TGTGCCAGGGTAAGATGGATGAACACTGAAGCTTTCTTT. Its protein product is CARVRWMNTEAFF.